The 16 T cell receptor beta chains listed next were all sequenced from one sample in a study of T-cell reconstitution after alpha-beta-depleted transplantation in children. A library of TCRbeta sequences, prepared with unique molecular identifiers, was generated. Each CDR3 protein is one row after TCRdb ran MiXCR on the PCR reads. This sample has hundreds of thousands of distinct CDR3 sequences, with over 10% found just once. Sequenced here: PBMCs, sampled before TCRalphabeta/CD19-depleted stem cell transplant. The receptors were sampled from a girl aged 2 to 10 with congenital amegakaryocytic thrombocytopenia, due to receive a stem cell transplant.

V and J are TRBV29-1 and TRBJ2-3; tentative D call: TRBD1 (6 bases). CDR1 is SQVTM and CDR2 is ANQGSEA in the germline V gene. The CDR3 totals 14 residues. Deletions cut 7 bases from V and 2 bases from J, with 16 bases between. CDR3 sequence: CSARTGRLTDTQYF. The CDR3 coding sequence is TGCAGCGCTAGAACAGGGCGGCTCACAGATACGCAGTATTTT.

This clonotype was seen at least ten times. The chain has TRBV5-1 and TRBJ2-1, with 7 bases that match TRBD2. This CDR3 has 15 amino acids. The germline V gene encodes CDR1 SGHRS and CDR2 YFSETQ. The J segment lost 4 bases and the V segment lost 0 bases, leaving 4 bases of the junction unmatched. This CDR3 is CASSLGASGYNEQFF. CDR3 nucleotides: TGCGCCAGCAGCTTGGGGGCTAGCGGTTACAATGAGCAGTTCTTC.

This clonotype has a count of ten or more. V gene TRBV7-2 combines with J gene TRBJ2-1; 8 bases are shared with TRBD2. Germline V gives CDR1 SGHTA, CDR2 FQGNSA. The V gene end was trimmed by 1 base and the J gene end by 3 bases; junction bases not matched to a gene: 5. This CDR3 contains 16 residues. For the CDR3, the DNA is TGTGCCAGCAGCTTAGAAGGGACTAGGCTCTACAATGAGCAGTTCTTC. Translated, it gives CASSLEGTRLYNEQFF.

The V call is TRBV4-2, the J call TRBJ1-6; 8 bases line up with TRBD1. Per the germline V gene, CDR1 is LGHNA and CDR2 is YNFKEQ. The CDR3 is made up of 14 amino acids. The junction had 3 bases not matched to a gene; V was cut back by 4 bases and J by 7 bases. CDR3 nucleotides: TGTGCCAGCAGCCGCTACAGGGGGAATTCACCCCTCCACTTT. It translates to CASSRYRGNSPLHF.

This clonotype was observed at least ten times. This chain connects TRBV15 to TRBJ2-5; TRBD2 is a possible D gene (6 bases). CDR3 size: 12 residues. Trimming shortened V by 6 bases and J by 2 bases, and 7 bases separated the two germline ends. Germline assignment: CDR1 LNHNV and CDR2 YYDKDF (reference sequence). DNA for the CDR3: TGTGCCACCAGTCGGGGGCAAGAGACCCAGTACTTC. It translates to CATSRGQETQYF.

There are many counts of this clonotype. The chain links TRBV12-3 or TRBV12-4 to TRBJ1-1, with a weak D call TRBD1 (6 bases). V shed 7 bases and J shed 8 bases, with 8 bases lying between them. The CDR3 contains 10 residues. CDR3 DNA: TGTGCCAGCATGGGGACAGAAGCTTTCTTT. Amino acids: CASMGTEAFF.

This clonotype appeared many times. CDR3 region: CSASGTGDNEQFF. The CDR3 DNA follows: TGCAGTGCGTCCGGGACAGGGGACAATGAGCAGTTCTTC. The chain carries TRBV20-1 and TRBJ2-1, with 10 bases lining up with TRBD1. The V gene end was trimmed by 6 bases and the J gene end by 5 bases; junction bases not matched to a gene: 4. The CDR3 is made up of 13 amino acids. Germline V gene data show CDR1 as DFQATT and CDR2 as SNEGSKA (reference sequence).

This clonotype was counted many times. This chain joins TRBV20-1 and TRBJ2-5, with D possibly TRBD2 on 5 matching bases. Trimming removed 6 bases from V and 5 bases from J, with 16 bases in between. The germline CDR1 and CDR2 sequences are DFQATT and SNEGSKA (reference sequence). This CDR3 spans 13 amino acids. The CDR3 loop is CSAPKPTGETQYF. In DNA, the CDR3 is TGCAGTGCCCCAAAACCTACGGGGGAGACCCAGTACTTC.

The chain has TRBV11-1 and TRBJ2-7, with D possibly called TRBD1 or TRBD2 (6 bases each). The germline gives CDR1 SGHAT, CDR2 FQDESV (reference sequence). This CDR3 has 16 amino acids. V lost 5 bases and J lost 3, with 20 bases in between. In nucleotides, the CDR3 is TGTGCCAGCAGCCGGACGGGGGCCCCTACCTACTACGAGCAGTACTTC. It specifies CASSRTGAPTYYEQYF.

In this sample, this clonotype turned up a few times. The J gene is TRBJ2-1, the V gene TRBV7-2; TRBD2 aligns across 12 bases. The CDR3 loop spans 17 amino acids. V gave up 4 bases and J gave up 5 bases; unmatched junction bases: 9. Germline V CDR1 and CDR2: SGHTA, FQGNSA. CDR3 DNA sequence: TGTGCCAGCAGCTCCGGACTAGCGGGGATTCCTGACAATGAGCAGTTCTTC. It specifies CASSSGLAGIPDNEQFF.

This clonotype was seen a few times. The CDR3 is CASSRLAATYNEQFF. The CDR3 bases are TGTGCCAGCTCCCGACTAGCGGCGACCTACAATGAGCAGTTCTTC. This chain joins TRBV2 and TRBJ2-1; 9 bases map to TRBD2. The CDR3 has 15 residues. J gave up 2 bases and V 8 bases, and 7 bases lay outside the gene matches. CDR1 and CDR2 from the germline V gene are SNHLY and FYNNEI.

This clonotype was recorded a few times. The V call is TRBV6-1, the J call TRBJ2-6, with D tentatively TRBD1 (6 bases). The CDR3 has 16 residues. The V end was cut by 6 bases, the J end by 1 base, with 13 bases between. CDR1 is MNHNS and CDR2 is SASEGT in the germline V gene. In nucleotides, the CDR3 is TGTGCCAGCAGCGGGACATCACAATCTGGGGCCAACGTCCTGACTTTC. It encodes CASSGTSQSGANVLTF.

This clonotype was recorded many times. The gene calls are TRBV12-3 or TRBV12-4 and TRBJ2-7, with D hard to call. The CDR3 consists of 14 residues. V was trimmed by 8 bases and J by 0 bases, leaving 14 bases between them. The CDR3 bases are TGTGCCAGCCTTGGGTCCCTCAGCTCCTACGAGCAGTACTTC. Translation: CASLGSLSSYEQYF.

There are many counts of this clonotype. The DNA for the CDR3 is TGCGCCAGCAGCAGCGGGAGCTTCTCCTACGAGCAGTACTTC. This gives the protein CASSSGSFSYEQYF. The genes are TRBV5-1 and TRBJ2-7; 8 bases are shared with TRBD2. The CDR3 extends over 14 amino acids. With V trimmed by 4 bases and J by 0 bases, 3 bases remained unmatched. CDR1 is SGHRS, CDR2 YFSETQ, per germline. Looking up the rest from reference TRBV5-1 and TRBJ2-7 gives the full variable domain: KAGVTQTPRYLIKTRGQQVTLSCSPISGHRSVSWYQQTPGQGLQFLFEYFSETQRNKGNFPGRFSGRQFSNSRSEMNVSTLELGDSALYLCASSSGSFSYEQYFGPGTRLTVT.

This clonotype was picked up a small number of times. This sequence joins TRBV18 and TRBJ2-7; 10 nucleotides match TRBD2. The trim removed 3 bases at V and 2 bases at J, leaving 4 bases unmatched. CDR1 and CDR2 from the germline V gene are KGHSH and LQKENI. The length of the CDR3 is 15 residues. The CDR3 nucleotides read TGTGCCAGCTCACCTACTAGCGGGGAAGCCTACGAGCAGTACTTC. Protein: CASSPTSGEAYEQYF.

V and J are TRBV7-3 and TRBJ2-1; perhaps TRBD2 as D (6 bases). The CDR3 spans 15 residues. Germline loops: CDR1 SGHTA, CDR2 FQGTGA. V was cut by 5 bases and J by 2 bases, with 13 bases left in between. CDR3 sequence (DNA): TGTGCCAGCAGCCCGGAGGGCGGGACCTACAATGAGCAGTTCTTC. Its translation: CASSPEGGTYNEQFF.